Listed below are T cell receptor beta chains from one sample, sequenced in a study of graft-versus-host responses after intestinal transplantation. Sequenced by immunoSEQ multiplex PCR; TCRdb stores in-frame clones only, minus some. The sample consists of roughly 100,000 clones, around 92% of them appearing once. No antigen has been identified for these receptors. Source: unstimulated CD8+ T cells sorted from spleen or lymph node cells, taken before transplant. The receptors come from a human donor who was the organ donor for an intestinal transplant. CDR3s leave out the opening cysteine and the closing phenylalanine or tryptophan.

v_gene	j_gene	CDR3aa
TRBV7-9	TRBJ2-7	ASSLAPGQPSNEQY
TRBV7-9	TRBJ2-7	ASSTDRYYEQY
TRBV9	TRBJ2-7	ASSVDLGGGGYEQY
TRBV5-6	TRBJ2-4	ASSLALGKRPQY
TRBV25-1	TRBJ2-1	ATDRGLSHNEQF
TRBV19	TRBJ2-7	ASSPTTSGSPSSYEQY
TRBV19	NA	ASSIRQGKYEQY
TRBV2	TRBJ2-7	ASTTGGGYEQY
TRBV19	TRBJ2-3	ASSITPAGVKTDTQY
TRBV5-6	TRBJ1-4	ASSSQSTGNEKLF
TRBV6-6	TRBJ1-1	ASSSGSWDTEAF
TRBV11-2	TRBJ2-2	ASSLDLGWTNTGELF
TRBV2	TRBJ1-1	ASTMDRQAF
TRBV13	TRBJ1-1	ASSSPNFPTGENTEAF
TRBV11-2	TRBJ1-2	ASSLDPTGFYGYT
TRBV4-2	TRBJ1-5	ASSQVSDSNQPQH
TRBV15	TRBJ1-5	ATSRDRYRGLSQPQH
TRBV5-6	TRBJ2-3	ASSLYLAGGRRDTQY
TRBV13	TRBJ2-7	ASSRSSGFNEQY
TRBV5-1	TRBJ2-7	ASSLGTSVLSSYEQY
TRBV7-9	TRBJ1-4	ASSLASDYNEKLF
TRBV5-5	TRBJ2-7	ASIGQHDGSYEQY
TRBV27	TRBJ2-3	ASSLRGIGTSRTDTQY
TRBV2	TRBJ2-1	ASGGGNDYNEQF
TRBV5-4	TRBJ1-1	ASSDIGTVEAF
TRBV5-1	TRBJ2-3	ASSLQVKVITDTQY
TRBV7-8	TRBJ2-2	ASSSWTSGYQNTGELF
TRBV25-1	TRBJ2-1	ASSEAFGREGKYNEQF
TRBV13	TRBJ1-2	ASSSRSTRGSGYT
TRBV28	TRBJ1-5	ASLLPGSSNQPQH
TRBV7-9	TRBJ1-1	ASSFRASEAF
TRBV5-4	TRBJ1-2	ASSLEDLYGYT
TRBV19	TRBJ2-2	ARHPTGGASGELF
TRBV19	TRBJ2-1	ASSISGGSRNEQF
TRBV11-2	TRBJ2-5	ASNLGLAGETQY
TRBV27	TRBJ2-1	ASSRLGLAGGGGNEQF
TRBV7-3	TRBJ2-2	ASSLIGGHSTGELF
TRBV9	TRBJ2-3	ASSVEGGGADTQY
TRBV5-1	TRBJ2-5	ASSSGQGVETQY
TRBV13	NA	ASSLGGARSYEQY
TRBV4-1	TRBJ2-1	ASSQASGYYNEQF
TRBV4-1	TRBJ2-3	ASSQVARTDTQY
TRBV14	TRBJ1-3	ASSQGEQGGNTIY
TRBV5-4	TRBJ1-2	ASSGTANYGYT
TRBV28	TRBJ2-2	ASSLGSTNTGELF